This TCR beta chain is from a study of blood T cell repertoires in COVID-19. In the study overall: Sample material is recorded as cDNA or gDNA derived from T cells, B-cell-depleted T cells, or PBMCs.

Per the original data handling: Cell counts per sample came from amplifying reference gene primers. TCRdb's table, derived via immunoSEQ multiplex PCR, lists solely in-frame clones and lacks some. That table furnishes V, J and clone size, whereas the DNA furnished D and trimming. The sample contains approximately 210,000 clones, roughly 80% of which appear only once. Enrollment of patients from Seattle took place during active infection, with longitudinal follow-up. Worth noting for this clone: At one of its ends the junction is not consistent with the germline gene, which may arise from a read error.

The germline V gene encodes CDR1 ENHRY and CDR2 SYGVKD. The CDR3 is 14 amino acids. The V call is TRBV10-3, the J call TRBJ2-7; weak D call: TRBD2 (6 bases). Sequencing was done on a sample of peripheral blood. The clonotype originates from a man aged 55 to 70 with COVID-19, enrolled during active disease. The CDR3: CAINPGLPSSEQYF. CDR3 coding DNA: TGTGCCATCAACCCGGGACTCCCCTCCTCCGAGCAGTACTTC.